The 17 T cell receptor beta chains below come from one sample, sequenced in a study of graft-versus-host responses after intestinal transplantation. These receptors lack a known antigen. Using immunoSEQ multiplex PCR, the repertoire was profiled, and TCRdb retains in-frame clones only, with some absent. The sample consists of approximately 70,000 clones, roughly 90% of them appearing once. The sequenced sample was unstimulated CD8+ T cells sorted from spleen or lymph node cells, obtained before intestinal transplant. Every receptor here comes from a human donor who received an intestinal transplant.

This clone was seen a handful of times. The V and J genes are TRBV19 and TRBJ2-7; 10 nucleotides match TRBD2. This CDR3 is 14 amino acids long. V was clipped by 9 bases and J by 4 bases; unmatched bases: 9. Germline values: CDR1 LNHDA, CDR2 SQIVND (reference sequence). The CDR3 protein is CASSSGLADYEQYF. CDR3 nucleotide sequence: TGTGCCAGCTCCTCCGGACTAGCGGATTACGAGCAGTACTTC.

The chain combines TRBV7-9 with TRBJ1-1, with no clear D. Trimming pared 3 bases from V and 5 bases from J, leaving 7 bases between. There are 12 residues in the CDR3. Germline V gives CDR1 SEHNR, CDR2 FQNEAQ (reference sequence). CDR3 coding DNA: TGTGCCAGCAGCTTGGTGAGGACTGAAGCTTTCTTT. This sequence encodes CASSLVRTEAFF.

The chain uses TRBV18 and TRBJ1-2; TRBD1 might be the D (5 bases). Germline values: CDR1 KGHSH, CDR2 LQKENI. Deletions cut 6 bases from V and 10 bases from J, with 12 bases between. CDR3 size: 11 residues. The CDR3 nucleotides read TGTGCCAGCTCGCGGGGACTCCCCTACACCTTC. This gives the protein CASSRGLPYTF.

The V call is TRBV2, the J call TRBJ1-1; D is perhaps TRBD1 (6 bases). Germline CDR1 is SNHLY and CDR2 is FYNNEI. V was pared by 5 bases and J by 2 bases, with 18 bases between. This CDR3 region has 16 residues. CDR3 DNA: TGTGCCAGCAGTTATGGCCGACAGGCATCTAACACTGAAGCTTTCTTT. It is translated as CASSYGRQASNTEAFF.

CDR3 sequence (DNA): TGTGCCATCAGTGGGCTAGGGCGGGACTACAATGAGCAGTTCTTC. Residues: CAISGLGRDYNEQFF. This chain links TRBV10-3 with TRBJ2-1, with a possible D match to TRBD2 (6 bases). V lost 4 bases, J lost 3 bases, and 13 bases lay in between. This CDR3 region has 15 residues. The germline V gene has CDR1 ENHRY and CDR2 SYGVKD.

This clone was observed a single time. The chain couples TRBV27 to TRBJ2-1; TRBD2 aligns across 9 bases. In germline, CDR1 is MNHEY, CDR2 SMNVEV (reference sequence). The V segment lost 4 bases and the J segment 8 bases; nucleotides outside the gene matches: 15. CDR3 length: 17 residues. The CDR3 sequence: CASSWKTGLASQDEQFF. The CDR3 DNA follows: TGTGCCAGCAGTTGGAAAACAGGACTAGCGAGTCAGGATGAGCAGTTCTTC.

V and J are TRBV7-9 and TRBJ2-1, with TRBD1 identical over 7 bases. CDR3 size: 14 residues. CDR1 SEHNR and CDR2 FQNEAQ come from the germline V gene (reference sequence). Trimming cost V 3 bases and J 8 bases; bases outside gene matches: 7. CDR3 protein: CASSFKTGTDEQFF. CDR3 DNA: TGTGCCAGCAGCTTTAAAACCGGGACAGATGAGCAGTTCTTC.

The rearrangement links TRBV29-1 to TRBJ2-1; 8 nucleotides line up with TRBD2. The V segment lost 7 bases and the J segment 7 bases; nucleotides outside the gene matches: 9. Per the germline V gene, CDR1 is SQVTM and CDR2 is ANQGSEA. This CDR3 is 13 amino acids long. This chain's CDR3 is CSAAGGYENEQFF. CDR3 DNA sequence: TGCAGCGCGGCGGGGGGATATGAAAATGAGCAGTTCTTC.

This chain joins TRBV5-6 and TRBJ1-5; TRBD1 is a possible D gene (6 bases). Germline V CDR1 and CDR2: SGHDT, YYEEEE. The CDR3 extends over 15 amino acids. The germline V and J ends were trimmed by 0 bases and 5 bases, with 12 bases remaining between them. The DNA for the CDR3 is TGTGCCAGCAGCTTGGGGACAGAATCTCATCAGCCCCAGCATTTT. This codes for CASSLGTESHQPQHF.

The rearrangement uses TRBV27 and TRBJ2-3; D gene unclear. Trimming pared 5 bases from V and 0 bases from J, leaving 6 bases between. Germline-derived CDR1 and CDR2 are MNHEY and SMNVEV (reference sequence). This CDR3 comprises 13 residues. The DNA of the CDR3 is TGTGCCAGCAGTCTTTCCAGCACAGATACGCAGTATTTT. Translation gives CASSLSSTDTQYF.

CDR3 in DNA: TGTGCCAGCAGCAGGTCCTCCTTTCTTCAGGAGAACACCGGGGAGCTGTTTTTT. Encoded protein: CASSRSSFLQENTGELFF. The J gene is TRBJ2-2, the V gene TRBV21-1; the D call TRBD1 from the table was never checked on the DNA. TRBV21-1 is a pseudogene. This CDR3 has 18 residues.

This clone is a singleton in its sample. In DNA, the CDR3 is TGTGCCAGTAGTATTCTAGCGGGAGCAGAGACCCAGTACTTC. It encodes CASSILAGAETQYF. The chain combines TRBV19 with TRBJ2-5; the match to TRBD2 covers 10 bases. V lost 3 bases to trimming and J lost 4 bases; unmatched junction nucleotides: 2. The CDR3 sequence is 14 residues long. Germline V CDR1 and CDR2: LNHDA, SQIVND (reference sequence).

The CDR3 loop reads CASSPGGGLFF. The DNA for the CDR3 is TGTGCCAGCAGCCCCGGGGGTGGGCTGTTTTTT. The chain combines TRBV7-9 with TRBJ2-2; possible D gene TRBD2, 6 bases. This CDR3 spans 11 amino acids. Trimming cost V 5 bases and J 13 bases, with 11 bases left between them. Per the germline V gene, CDR1 is SEHNR and CDR2 is FQNEAQ (reference sequence).

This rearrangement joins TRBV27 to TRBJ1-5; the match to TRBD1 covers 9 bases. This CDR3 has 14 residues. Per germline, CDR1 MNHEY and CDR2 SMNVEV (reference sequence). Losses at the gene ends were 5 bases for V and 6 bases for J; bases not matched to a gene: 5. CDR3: CASSLGQGSQPQHF. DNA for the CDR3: TGTGCCAGCAGTCTGGGACAGGGTAGTCAGCCCCAGCATTTT.

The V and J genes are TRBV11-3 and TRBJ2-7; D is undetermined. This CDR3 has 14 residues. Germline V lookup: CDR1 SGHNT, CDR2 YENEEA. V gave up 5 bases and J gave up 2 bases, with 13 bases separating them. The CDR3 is CASSARGRPYEQYF. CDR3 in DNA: TGTGCCAGCAGCGCTAGAGGTCGTCCCTACGAGCAGTACTTC.

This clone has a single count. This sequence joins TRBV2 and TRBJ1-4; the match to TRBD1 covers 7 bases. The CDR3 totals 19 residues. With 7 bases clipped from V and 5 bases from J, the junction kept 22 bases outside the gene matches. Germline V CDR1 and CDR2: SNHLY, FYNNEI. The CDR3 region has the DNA TGTGCCAGCAATATCGAGGCTACAAGACAGGGTCGGTCGAATGAAAAACTGTTTTTT. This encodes CASNIEATRQGRSNEKLFF.

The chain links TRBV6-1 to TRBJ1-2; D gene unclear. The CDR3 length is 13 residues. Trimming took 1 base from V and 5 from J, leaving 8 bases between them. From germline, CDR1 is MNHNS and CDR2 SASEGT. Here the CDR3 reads CASSEGQYYGYTF. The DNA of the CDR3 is TGTGCCAGCAGTGAAGGGCAATATTATGGCTACACCTTC.